Listed below are T cell receptor beta chains from one sample, sequenced in a study of Tregs in tolerant kidney transplant recipients. Here immunoSEQ multiplex PCR was the method, and the copy in TCRdb shows in-frame clones only, minus some. The sample lists roughly 54,000 clones, more than 70% seen once, with 15% to 18% in the top ten. The sample here was CD8+ T cells from blood (PBMCs), taken 12 months after the transplant. These receptor sequences come from a human patient who received a combined kidney and bone marrow transplant. Some T cells may trace back to the graft donor. Each CDR3 is given with its conserved first and last residue. The order of the fields is J gene, V gene, clone size, D gene, CDR3 protein, CDR3 DNA. A D gene is named only where the DNA matches it firmly. Rows may omit the clone size; those that give it use once, few, many or a size class.

j_gene: TRBJ2-7; v_gene: TRBV20-1; abundance: .; d_gene: .; CDR3aa: CRSLRGYEQYF; CDR3nt: TGCAGGTCACTCAGGGGCTACGAGCAGTACTTC
j_gene: TRBJ2-7; v_gene: TRBV19; abundance: .; d_gene: TRBD1; CDR3aa: CASSPGGGYEQYF; CDR3nt: TGTGCCAGTAGTCCAGGGGGCGGGTACGAGCAGTACTTC
j_gene: TRBJ1-1; v_gene: TRBV9; abundance: once; d_gene: TRBD1; CDR3aa: CASSGDSAAAFF; CDR3nt: TGTGCCAGCAGTGGGGACAGCGCAGCGGCTTTCTTT
j_gene: TRBJ2-5; v_gene: TRBV25-1; abundance: once; d_gene: .; CDR3aa: CASSAFSGRGETQYF; CDR3nt: TGTGCCAGCAGTGCTTTCTCAGGGCGCGGTGAGACCCAGTACTTC
j_gene: TRBJ1-2; v_gene: TRBV27; abundance: .; d_gene: TRBD1; CDR3aa: CASSPTTGGGNYGYTF; CDR3nt: TGTGCCAGCAGTCCTACTACAGGGGGTGGGAACTATGGCTACACCTTC
j_gene: TRBJ2-3; v_gene: TRBV30; abundance: .; d_gene: TRBD2; CDR3aa: CAWSVAGISTDTQYF; CDR3nt: TGTGCCTGGAGTGTAGCGGGGATCTCCACAGATACGCAGTATTTT
j_gene: TRBJ1-5; v_gene: TRBV19; abundance: .; d_gene: .; CDR3aa: CASSIFFGGNQPQHF; CDR3nt: TGTGCCAGTAGTATATTTTTCGGGGGGAACCAGCCCCAGCATTTT
j_gene: TRBJ1-1; v_gene: TRBV19; abundance: .; d_gene: .; CDR3aa: CASSLRVLNTEAFF; CDR3nt: TGTGCCAGTAGTCTCAGGGTCCTGAACACTGAAGCTTTCTTT
j_gene: TRBJ2-7; v_gene: TRBV4-1; abundance: .; d_gene: TRBD2; CDR3aa: CASSQETSGGYEQYF; CDR3nt: TGCGCCAGCAGCCAAGAGACTAGCGGGGGGTACGAGCAGTACTTC
j_gene: TRBJ2-7; v_gene: TRBV4-1; abundance: .; d_gene: .; CDR3aa: CASSQAREYEQYF; CDR3nt: TGCGCCAGCAGCCAAGCCAGGGAATACGAGCAGTACTTC
j_gene: TRBJ2-7; v_gene: TRBV11-2; abundance: .; d_gene: TRBD2; CDR3aa: CASSLALHGGGEQYF; CDR3nt: TGTGCCAGCAGCTTAGCCCTACACGGGGGGGGAGAGCAGTACTTC
j_gene: TRBJ1-4; v_gene: TRBV5-6; abundance: .; d_gene: .; CDR3aa: CASSLVGAAEKLFF; CDR3nt: TGTGCCAGCAGCTTGGTTGGGGCAGCTGAAAAACTGTTTTTT
j_gene: TRBJ1-1; v_gene: TRBV6-5; abundance: .; d_gene: .; CDR3aa: CASQRGGALNTEAFF; CDR3nt: TGTGCCAGCCAGCGAGGGGGGGCACTGAACACTGAAGCTTTCTTT
j_gene: TRBJ2-1; v_gene: TRBV9; abundance: .; d_gene: TRBD2; CDR3aa: CASSLAQRDDNEQFF; CDR3nt: TGTGCCAGCAGCCTAGCTCAGCGGGACGACAATGAGCAGTTCTTC
j_gene: TRBJ2-7; v_gene: TRBV7-9; abundance: .; d_gene: TRBD1; CDR3aa: CASSLLDRSYEQYF; CDR3nt: TGTGCCAGCAGCTTACTGGACAGGTCCTACGAGCAGTACTTC
j_gene: TRBJ2-7; v_gene: TRBV4-3; abundance: .; d_gene: .; CDR3aa: CASSWGVGGYEQYF; CDR3nt: TGCGCCAGCTCGTGGGGGGTTGGAGGCTACGAGCAGTACTTC
j_gene: TRBJ2-3; v_gene: TRBV6-5; abundance: .; d_gene: TRBD2; CDR3aa: CASSSTSGGSTDTQYF; CDR3nt: TGTGCCAGCAGTTCAACTAGCGGGGGTAGCACAGATACGCAGTATTTT
j_gene: TRBJ2-5; v_gene: TRBV5-4; abundance: .; d_gene: TRBD2; CDR3aa: CASSLAPGLAGGINQETQYF; CDR3nt: TGTGCCAGCAGCTTGGCCCCGGGACTAGCGGGGGGGATAAACCAAGAGACCCAGTACTTC
j_gene: TRBJ2-7; v_gene: TRBV18; abundance: .; d_gene: .; CDR3aa: CASSPSSLDYLYF; CDR3nt: TGTGCCAGCTCACCTTCTAGTCTAGACTATCTGTACTTC
j_gene: TRBJ2-5; v_gene: TRBV5-1; abundance: .; d_gene: TRBD2; CDR3aa: CASSLVSLAGLQETQYF; CDR3nt: TGCGCCAGCAGCTTGGTTTCCCTAGCGGGTCTTCAAGAGACCCAGTACTTC
j_gene: TRBJ2-7; v_gene: TRBV6-5; abundance: .; d_gene: .; CDR3aa: CASSYEAGVNMEQYF; CDR3nt: TGTGCCAGCAGTTACGAGGCAGGGGTCAATATGGAGCAGTACTTC
j_gene: TRBJ2-1; v_gene: TRBV27; abundance: .; d_gene: .; CDR3aa: CATSGAYNEQFF; CDR3nt: TGTGCCACCTCGGGGGCCTACAATGAGCAGTTCTTC
j_gene: TRBJ1-1; v_gene: TRBV29-1; abundance: .; d_gene: TRBD1; CDR3aa: CSVEKTGGDTEAFF; CDR3nt: TGCAGCGTTGAGAAGACAGGGGGTGACACTGAAGCTTTCTTT
j_gene: TRBJ1-2; v_gene: TRBV7-6; abundance: few; d_gene: .; CDR3aa: CASIILGGQDGNYGYTF; CDR3nt: TGTGCCAGCATCATTCTCGGGGGTCAAGACGGGAACTATGGCTACACCTTC
j_gene: TRBJ2-1; v_gene: TRBV15; abundance: .; d_gene: TRBD1; CDR3aa: CATSRVRGLGNEQFF; CDR3nt: TGTGCCACCAGCAGAGTCAGGGGGCTAGGCAATGAGCAGTTCTTC
j_gene: TRBJ2-1; v_gene: TRBV7-8; abundance: .; d_gene: .; CDR3aa: CASSLGQFNEQFF; CDR3nt: TGTGCCAGCAGCTTAGGGCAATTCAATGAGCAGTTCTTC
j_gene: TRBJ2-2; v_gene: TRBV9; abundance: .; d_gene: TRBD2; CDR3aa: CASSVAAGASDTGELFF; CDR3nt: TGTGCCAGCAGCGTTGCAGCGGGAGCTTCGGACACCGGGGAGCTGTTTTTT
j_gene: TRBJ1-4; v_gene: TRBV4-1; abundance: .; d_gene: .; CDR3aa: CASSQFGSNEKLFF; CDR3nt: TGCGCCAGCAGCCAATTTGGGAGTAATGAAAAACTGTTTTTT
j_gene: TRBJ1-2; v_gene: TRBV7-2; abundance: .; d_gene: TRBD1; CDR3aa: CASSYPGQGILYGYTF; CDR3nt: TGTGCCAGCAGCTATCCGGGACAGGGGATTCTATATGGCTACACCTTC
j_gene: TRBJ2-1; v_gene: TRBV19; abundance: .; d_gene: TRBD2; CDR3aa: CASSREFSGSGYNEQFF; CDR3nt: TGTGCCAGTAGTCGGGAATTTAGCGGGAGTGGCTACAATGAGCAGTTCTTC
j_gene: TRBJ1-5; v_gene: TRBV5-1; abundance: .; d_gene: .; CDR3aa: CASSLEGVRGGNQPQHF; CDR3nt: TGCGCCAGCAGCTTGGAAGGCGTCAGGGGAGGGAATCAGCCCCAGCATTTT
j_gene: TRBJ1-2; v_gene: TRBV19; abundance: .; d_gene: .; CDR3aa: CASSPGYYGYTF; CDR3nt: TGTGCCAGTAGTCCAGGATACTATGGCTACACCTTC
j_gene: TRBJ1-2; v_gene: TRBV5-1; abundance: .; d_gene: .; CDR3aa: CASSFNRGDGYTF; CDR3nt: TGCGCCAGCAGCTTCAATAGGGGTGATGGCTACACCTTC
j_gene: TRBJ2-3; v_gene: TRBV27; abundance: .; d_gene: .; CDR3aa: CASSMSLNTQYF; CDR3nt: TGTGCCAGCAGTATGAGCCTTAACACGCAGTATTTT
j_gene: TRBJ2-3; v_gene: TRBV7-9; abundance: .; d_gene: TRBD2; CDR3aa: CASSLLASGSTDTQYF; CDR3nt: TGTGCCAGCAGCTTATTGGCTAGCGGGAGCACAGATACGCAGTATTTT
j_gene: TRBJ2-5; v_gene: TRBV7-9; abundance: once; d_gene: TRBD2; CDR3aa: CASSFPTSGSETQYF; CDR3nt: TGTGCCAGCAGCTTCCCGACTAGCGGGAGTGAGACCCAGTACTTC
j_gene: TRBJ2-1; v_gene: TRBV11-2; abundance: .; d_gene: TRBD2; CDR3aa: CASSPGAGVHNEQFF; CDR3nt: TGTGCCAGCAGCCCCGGGGCGGGAGTTCACAATGAGCAGTTCTTC
j_gene: TRBJ2-4; v_gene: TRBV4-1; abundance: .; d_gene: .; CDR3aa: CASSQEEIAKNIQYF; CDR3nt: TGCGCCAGCAGCCAAGAGGAGATAGCCAAAAACATTCAGTACTTC
j_gene: TRBJ2-1; v_gene: TRBV19; abundance: once; d_gene: TRBD1; CDR3aa: CASSIGDRPNEQFF; CDR3nt: TGTGCCAGTAGTATAGGGGACAGACCCAATGAGCAGTTCTTC
j_gene: TRBJ1-5; v_gene: TRBV7-2; abundance: once; d_gene: TRBD1; CDR3aa: CASSLHGTEDQPQHF; CDR3nt: TGTGCCAGCAGCTTACACGGGACAGAAGATCAGCCCCAGCATTTT
j_gene: TRBJ2-2; v_gene: TRBV2; abundance: .; d_gene: TRBD1; CDR3aa: CASSDPGQGNTGELFF; CDR3nt: TGTGCCAGCAGCGATCCGGGACAGGGAAACACCGGGGAGCTGTTTTTT
j_gene: TRBJ1-6; v_gene: TRBV7-9; abundance: .; d_gene: .; CDR3aa: CASSLGRGPSPLHF; CDR3nt: TGTGCCAGCAGCTTAGGCAGGGGACCCTCACCCCTCCACTTT
j_gene: TRBJ2-4; v_gene: TRBV7-3; abundance: .; d_gene: .; CDR3aa: CARAAGPVPKNIQYF; CDR3nt: TGTGCCCGTGCGGCCGGTCCCGTGCCAAAAAACATTCAGTACTTC
j_gene: TRBJ1-5; v_gene: TRBV29-1; abundance: .; d_gene: .; CDR3aa: CSPKMNQPQHF; CDR3nt: TGCAGCCCCAAAATGAATCAGCCCCAGCATTTT
j_gene: TRBJ2-7; v_gene: TRBV7-9; abundance: few; d_gene: .; CDR3aa: CASSGTSGEQYF; CDR3nt: TGTGCCAGCAGTGGTACGTCGGGCGAGCAGTACTTC
j_gene: TRBJ1-2; v_gene: TRBV19; abundance: .; d_gene: .; CDR3aa: CASRDGGYGYTF; CDR3nt: TGTGCCAGTAGAGATGGAGGATATGGCTACACCTTC
j_gene: TRBJ2-2; v_gene: TRBV5-6; abundance: .; d_gene: .; CDR3aa: CASRPGLHTGELFF; CDR3nt: TGTGCCAGCAGACCCGGACTGCACACCGGGGAGCTGTTTTTT
j_gene: TRBJ1-2; v_gene: TRBV9; abundance: .; d_gene: .; CDR3aa: CASSGGDASYGYTF; CDR3nt: TGTGCCAGCAGCGGGGGGGACGCATCCTATGGCTACACCTTC
j_gene: TRBJ2-2; v_gene: TRBV29-1; abundance: .; d_gene: TRBD2; CDR3aa: CSVETVAGAAGELFF; CDR3nt: TGCAGCGTTGAAACGGTAGCGGGAGCAGCCGGGGAGCTGTTTTTT
j_gene: TRBJ1-1; v_gene: TRBV7-8; abundance: once; d_gene: TRBD1; CDR3aa: CASSLVEGALNTEAFF; CDR3nt: TGTGCCAGCAGCTTAGTGGAGGGGGCCTTGAACACTGAAGCTTTCTTT
j_gene: TRBJ2-7; v_gene: TRBV1; abundance: .; d_gene: .; CDR3aa: CTSSQDRAAVEQYF; CDR3nt: TGCACCAGCAGCCAAGATCGCGCGGCGGTCGAGCAGTACTTC
j_gene: TRBJ1-1; v_gene: TRBV27; abundance: .; d_gene: .; CDR3aa: CATLGGGTEAFF; CDR3nt: TGTGCCACACTCGGGGGAGGCACTGAAGCTTTCTTT